This paragraph reports one T cell receptor beta chain. Its recognized antigen is unknown. Per-base qualities were not stored, and no clone one base away is much larger. The data stem from a study of blood T cell repertoires in COVID-19 (dated by TCRdb to the early 2020s). Looking at the study overall: Collaborator samples came from the United States, Italy and Spain and covered acute and convalescent phases of COVID-19. Sample metadata almost always included a de-identified subject ID, COVID-19 status, age in years and sex. The prospective study material was composed of cDNA or gDNA derived from T cells, B-cell-depleted T cells, or PBMCs. A freely available public database, intended as a resource for researchers studying the immune response to SARS-CoV-2, is where the repertoires were released. Deeply sampled blood TCRbeta repertoires from subjects exposed to, actively infected with, or recovered from COVID-19 were included in the dataset. Where HLA class I and class II types were available, the types were taken from metadata supplied by the sample provider, not from assay-based typing. Samples were obtained from the ongoing ImmuneRACE study (first 160 participants) and from 1,254 subjects provided by 6 global collaborators.

Whole blood was collected in K2EDTA tubes by collaborating institutions according to the institutions' own protocols. For TCRbeta analysis, collaborators shipped samples in one of three forms: frozen whole blood, isolated PBMCs, or DNA extracted from either of those sample types. TCRbeta CDR3 regions were amplified from genomic DNA by means of the immunoSEQ Assay, a bias-controlled multiplex PCR. The original methods were these. Within the assay, amplification of reference gene primers was used to estimate how many nucleated cells each sample contained. To quantify the absolute abundance of each unique TCRbeta CDR3 rearrangement, sequence reads were collapsed and filtered. For each sample, productive Simpson clonality was calculated by taking the square root of Simpson's diversity index across productive rearrangements. TCRdb provides this immuneACCESS table in a form limited to in-frame rearrangements. Some clones are lacking; in checked studies, under half of them reflect an unresolved V gene, and why the rest are absent is not known. V and J calls and clone size are as listed in that table; D and trimming were resolved from the DNA. The sample records about 72,000 clones, 82% of which are singletons. The ten most abundant clones make up roughly 20% of the sample.

The CDR3 spans 17 residues, from the cysteine through the phenylalanine. This entry keeps only the CDR3 DNA: 51 bases, framed from base 1. V and J are truncated by 1 base and 0 bases respectively, leaving an intervening sequence of 15 bases. CDR1 is given as KGHSH and CDR2 as LQKENI, both from the germline V gene. Overall study outcomes, separate from this receptor: The amount of clinical and demographic metadata varied by source and participant and was provided uncurated.

The sample was peripheral blood. The V and J genes are TRBV18 and TRBJ1-1, with a weak D call of TRBD1 (6 bases match). The sequence was collected from a human donor in a cohort sampled during active COVID-19. The DNA sequence reads TGTGCCAGCTCACCACAGGCTGCAGGGGAGCTGAACACTGAAGCTTTCTTT. Its protein product is CASSPQAAGELNTEAFF.